The TCR beta chain described here comes from a study of control samples from healthy donors and cancer patients (dated by TCRdb to about 2020). For this clone: The antigen it binds to is not known. It has no much larger one-base neighbor in the sample; base qualities were not kept.

CDR1 SEHNR and CDR2 FQNEAQ were looked up in the germline V gene (reference sequence). The cysteine opens and the phenylalanine closes a CDR3 of 15 amino acids. Only the CDR3 region is kept as DNA, spanning 45 bases read in frame from base 1. The V and J ends are trimmed by 6 bases and 1 base, leaving 15 bases between them. Libraries were made using the immunoSEQ multiplex PCR assay. TCRdb stores this immuneACCESS table with in-frame sequences only. Part of the clones is absent; in the studies checked, under half of the shortfall reflects unresolved V genes, and no reason is known for the rest. The sample records about 140,000 clones, about 90% of which are singletons. The top ten clones comprise approximately 6.8% of the sample.

The sequencing input was blood. The chain was built from TRBV7-9 and TRBJ1-1, with a weak D call of TRBD1 (5 bases match). This sequence originates from a man aged 18 to 35 in good health. In nucleotides, the sequence is TGTGCCAGCAGACCATGGGACGGGCGGAACACTGAAGCTTTCTTT. Translated, this is CASRPWDGRNTEAFF.